A selection of T cell receptor beta chains follows, all from one sample in a study of spatial heterogeneity in lung cancer. MiXCR, applied by TCRdb to the 5' RACE reads, yields one record per CDR3 protein. The sample has around 48,000 distinct CDR3 sequences; over 4.5% are singletons. Sequencing used PBMCs, obtained at surgery. Receptors originate from a male donor with early-stage non-small cell lung cancer. The CDR3 runs from the conserved cysteine through the conserved F or W. Fields, in order: J gene, V gene, CDR3 protein.

TRBJ2-4	TRBV4-2	CASSQDGRTSGRSPKNIQYF
TRBJ2-7	TRBV21-1	CASSKEGAGGKIGQYF
TRBJ2-4	TRBV2	CASSKGGEANIQYF
TRBJ2-5	TRBV27	CASSSDIYQETQYF
TRBJ2-1	TRBV14	CATHREIDNEQFF
TRBJ1-5	TRBV12-3/TRBV12-4	CASSLGGTRDQPQHF
TRBJ1-1	TRBV27	CASSTTGNTEAFF
TRBJ2-6	TRBV27	CASSLWAGTSGSGANVLTF
TRBJ1-6	TRBV4-3	CASSQEVGGQASFPLHF
TRBJ2-2	TRBV3-1	CASSQLDQNTGELFF
TRBJ2-7	TRBV11-3	CASSLRRGLGEQYF
TRBJ2-1	TRBV20-1	CSATRGGVGYNEQFF
TRBJ2-7	TRBV9	CASSVATGLYEQYF
TRBJ2-7	TRBV10-3	CAISKSPGVAGEGNYEQYF
TRBJ2-1	TRBV19	CASSSGEREGPQFF
TRBJ2-3	TRBV15	CATSARTGGTDTQYF
TRBJ2-7	TRBV2	CASSSGRTTYEQYF
TRBJ2-7	TRBV20-1	CSASFGGSLAEQYF
TRBJ2-5	TRBV7-2	CASSLGAWETQYF
TRBJ2-7	TRBV30	CAWRPGTSLPEQYF
TRBJ1-5	TRBV5-6	CASSFKGVSNQPQHF
TRBJ1-5	TRBV18	CASSVQGGNQPQHF
TRBJ2-7	TRBV10-3	CAISEEGRAKNEQYF
TRBJ1-5	TRBV5-1	CASSLDGNQPQHF
TRBJ2-7	TRBV6-1	CASAHGNPYEQYF
TRBJ1-2	TRBV20-1	CSAWREWDSNGYTF
TRBJ2-7	TRBV4-2	CASSQEGDRSYEQYF
TRBJ2-7	TRBV2	CASSPRQGGHEQYF
TRBJ2-5	TRBV30	CAWIRSGRGYQETQYF
TRBJ2-7	TRBV5-1	CASSLKATYEQYF
TRBJ1-5	TRBV9	CASSVGINQPQHF
TRBJ2-7	TRBV27	CASSPVGGDYEQYF
TRBJ2-1	TRBV7-9	CASSSSGQPLSF
TRBJ1-1	TRBV12-3/TRBV12-4	CASHRGSFTEAFF
TRBJ2-3	TRBV2	CATHRGRADTQYF
TRBJ1-2	TRBV12-3/TRBV12-4	CASSSAGGYYGYTF
TRBJ1-1	TRBV7-9	CASSFEGANTEAFF